A selection of T cell receptor beta chains follows, all from one sample in a study of cytomegalovirus exposure and HLA in healthy donors. The table came from immunoSEQ multiplex PCR; TCRdb's copy has only in-frame clones and leaves some out. The table includes roughly 230,000 clones, about three quarters detected once. The sequenced sample consisted of PBMCs. The receptor set was obtained from a boy aged 5-17 years in good health and CMV-seronegative. The CDR3 runs from the conserved cysteine through the conserved F or W. A D gene is named only where the DNA matches it firmly. Clone sizes are given selectively: once, few, many, or a class where the clone is expanded.

DNA | CDR3 | J | V | size | D
TGCGCCAGCAGTGAACAGCATGACAATGAGCAGTTCTTC | CASSEQHDNEQFF | TRBJ2-1 | TRBV10-1 | - | -
TGCGCCAGCAGGGTTAGCGGGAGTTATAATGAGCAGTTCTTC | CASRVSGSYNEQFF | TRBJ2-1 | TRBV5-1 | - | TRBD2
TGCGCCAGCAGCTTGGGGCTAGCGGTTCCCTACGAGCAGTACTTC | CASSLGLAVPYEQYF | TRBJ2-7 | TRBV5-1 | - | TRBD2
TGTGCCAGAAGCTTGGATCAATTCACTGAAGCTTTCTTT | CARSLDQFTEAFF | TRBJ1-1 | TRBV5-3 | - | -
TGTGCCAGCAGCGTAAGAACAGACAATTCACCCCTCCACTTT | CASSVRTDNSPLHF | TRBJ1-6 | TRBV9 | - | -
TGTGCCAGCAGCTTAGCGGGGAGCAACACTGAAGCTTTCTTT | CASSLAGSNTEAFF | TRBJ1-1 | TRBV5-6 | - | -
TGTGCCAGCAGTCGCAGGGAGGCCTACGAGCAGTACTTC | CASSRREAYEQYF | TRBJ2-7 | TRBV27 | - | -
TGCGCCAGCAGAAGGTGGGGACTAACGGGGGGCCAAACCGGGGAGCTGTTTTTT | CASRRWGLTGGQTGELFF | TRBJ2-2 | TRBV5-1 | - | -
TGTGCCAGCAGCTCCCTAAAGGGACAACACAATCAGCCCCAGCATTTT | CASSSLKGQHNQPQHF | TRBJ1-5 | TRBV7-9 | - | -
TGTGCCAGTAGTCTCGCAGCGGGAGGGTCACGCGATGAGCAGTTCTTC | CASSLAAGGSRDEQFF | TRBJ2-1 | TRBV19 | - | TRBD2
TGTGCCAGTAGTAGGGACAGGGCCTACGAGCAGTACTTC | CASSRDRAYEQYF | TRBJ2-7 | TRBV19 | - | TRBD1
TGTGCCTGGAGTGTGGCCGGGTATCAGCCCCAGCATTTT | CAWSVAGYQPQHF | TRBJ1-5 | TRBV30 | - | -
TGTGCCAGCAGACTCGGGACTAGCACCGGGGAGCTGTTTTTT | CASRLGTSTGELFF | TRBJ2-2 | TRBV2 | - | TRBD2
TGTGCCAGCAGCGGAGGGACGACAGGGTATAACTATGGCTACACCTTC | CASSGGTTGYNYGYTF | TRBJ1-2 | TRBV13 | - | TRBD1
TGCGCCAGCAGCGCGGGACAGGGGACCTACAATGAGCAGTTCTTC | CASSAGQGTYNEQFF | TRBJ2-1 | TRBV5-1 | - | TRBD1
TGTGCCAGCAGCAACAGACAGGGCACTGAAGCTTTCTTT | CASSNRQGTEAFF | TRBJ1-1 | TRBV7-9 | - | TRBD1
TGTGCCAGCAGCTTCAGAGCAGGGGACACTGAAGCTTTCTTT | CASSFRAGDTEAFF | TRBJ1-1 | TRBV7-2 | - | -
TGTGCCAGCACCGAAAGGACAGGAGCCGTCTATGGCTACACCTTC | CASTERTGAVYGYTF | TRBJ1-2 | TRBV2 | - | TRBD1
TGTGCCAGCTCTGGGCCAGCCGGAAACACCATATATTTT | CASSGPAGNTIYF | TRBJ1-3 | TRBV6-1 | - | -
TGTGCCAGCAGTGGGGGGCTAGCGGGGGGGCCGAGTAGCACAGATACGCAGTATTTT | CASSGGLAGGPSSTDTQYF | TRBJ2-3 | TRBV6-1 | - | TRBD2
TGTGCCAGCAGCCCCAGGCAAGCAACTAATGAAAAACTGTTTTTT | CASSPRQATNEKLFF | TRBJ1-4 | TRBV11-3 | - | -
TGCAGCGCCGAATTGGGGGCGGCCGAGCAGTACTTC | CSAELGAAEQYF | TRBJ2-7 | TRBV29-1 | - | -
TGTGCCAGCAGCCAAGTGTCCACAAACTATGGCCACACCTTC | CASSQVSTNYGHTF | TRBJ1-2 | TRBV4-2 | - | -
TGTGCCACCAGCGGAAACAGGGGGGAGGGAAACACCATATATTTT | CATSGNRGEGNTIYF | TRBJ1-3 | TRBV15 | - | TRBD1
TGTGCCAGCAGTTTAAGGTTCGCAGGCCTTAACTATGGCTACACCTTC | CASSLRFAGLNYGYTF | TRBJ1-2 | TRBV27 | few | -
TGTGCCAGCAGCCGAGTGGTGGTCAGGGCAGGAAACACTGAAGCTTTCTTT | CASSRVVVRAGNTEAFF | TRBJ1-1 | TRBV7-2 | - | -
TGTGCCACCAGCATCGGTGGGAGCTCCTACGAGCAGTACTTC | CATSIGGSSYEQYF | TRBJ2-7 | TRBV15 | - | -
TGTGCCAGCAGTCCCTACTCGAATCGCTACACCTTC | CASSPYSNRYTF | TRBJ1-2 | TRBV7-2 | - | -
TGTGCCAGCAGCCTCACAGGGGGCCTGGGTGAAAAACTGTTTTTT | CASSLTGGLGEKLFF | TRBJ1-4 | TRBV11-3 | - | TRBD1
TGCGCCAGCACCCTACTAGCGGGAAGGGGGTACGAGCAGTACTTC | CASTLLAGRGYEQYF | TRBJ2-7 | TRBV5-1 | - | TRBD2
TGTGCCAAGGGGTCTCCTAATGAAAAACTGTTTTTT | CAKGSPNEKLFF | TRBJ1-4 | TRBV19 | - | -
TGTGCCAGCAGGCGACAGAGTTCACCCCTCCACTTT | CASRRQSSPLHF | TRBJ1-6 | TRBV2 | - | -
TGCGCCAGCAGTTCAACAGGGGGTAGCTCCTACAATGAGCAGTTCTTC | CASSSTGGSSYNEQFF | TRBJ2-1 | TRBV5-1 | - | TRBD1
TGTGCCAGCAGCGTAGATAGCGGGGTAGAGACCCAGTACTTC | CASSVDSGVETQYF | TRBJ2-5 | TRBV9 | - | TRBD2
TGTGCCAGCAAGGGGCCTTCTAGCGGGAGGGCCTGGGAAGATACGCAGTATTTT | CASKGPSSGRAWEDTQYF | TRBJ2-3 | TRBV2 | - | TRBD2
TGTGCCAGCAGCTCCGCTAGCGGGGGGGTAACAGATACGCAGTATTTT | CASSSASGGVTDTQYF | TRBJ2-3 | TRBV5-4 | - | TRBD2
TGTGCCAGCAGTCATCGGGCCGGGACTAACTATGGCTACACCTTC | CASSHRAGTNYGYTF | TRBJ1-2 | TRBV11-3 | - | -
TGCGCCAGCAGTCGGGACAGGGGGTTATATTCACCCCTCCACTTT | CASSRDRGLYSPLHF | TRBJ1-6 | TRBV10-1 | - | TRBD1
TGTGCCAGCAGCCCCAGGGTTAGCAATCAGCCCCAGCATTTT | CASSPRVSNQPQHF | TRBJ1-5 | TRBV7-2 | - | -
TGTGCCAGCAGTGAAGCGGGGGGGCAATACAATGAGCAGTTCTTC | CASSEAGGQYNEQFF | TRBJ2-1 | TRBV6-1 | once | -
TGTGCCAGCAGCTTACAGGGGGCTAATGAAAAACTGTTTTTT | CASSLQGANEKLFF | TRBJ1-4 | TRBV5-6 | - | TRBD1
TGCGCCAGCAGCTTTTCACAGGGGCAGGATGAAGCTTTCTTT | CASSFSQGQDEAFF | TRBJ1-1 | TRBV5-1 | - | TRBD1
TGTGCCAGTAGTACACTAGCGGGTAATGAGCAGTTCTTC | CASSTLAGNEQFF | TRBJ2-1 | TRBV19 | few | TRBD2
TGTGCCAGCTCACCACCGGGACTAGGGGTCTACGAGCAGTACTTC | CASSPPGLGVYEQYF | TRBJ2-7 | TRBV18 | - | TRBD2
TGTGCCAGCAGCTTAATTCTAGCGGGGGGGCGGATAGAGACCCAGTACTTC | CASSLILAGGRIETQYF | TRBJ2-5 | TRBV7-6 | - | TRBD2